Following are 24 T cell receptor beta chains from one sample sequenced in a study of blood T cells in healthy people across ages. Combining a sample-barcoded 5' primer with a J-beta primer mix, a second PCR ran for roughly 7 to 12 cycles. Each CDR3 protein is one row after TCRdb ran MiXCR on the 5' RACE reads. Found here are roughly 1.5 million distinct CDR3 sequences, around 40% of them singletons; the top ten hold about 4%. Sequenced input: blood. These receptors were taken from a woman between 18 and 30 years old in good health.

This clonotype has just a few counts. The CDR3 DNA sequence: TGTGCCAGCAGCTTAGTAGCGGGAGGGATAGATACGCAGTATTTT. It translates to CASSLVAGGIDTQYF. The J gene is TRBJ2-3, the V gene TRBV7-3; 11 nucleotides align to TRBD2. The junction had 3 bases not matched to a gene; V was cut back by 2 bases and J by 5 bases. The CDR3 runs 15 residues. Germline V CDR1 and CDR2: SGHTA, FQGTGA.

J is TRBJ1-2 and V is TRBV4-1; D unclear. Trimming cost V 0 bases and J 5 bases, with 13 bases left between them. The CDR3 runs 15 residues. Germline CDR1 and CDR2: MGHRA and YSYEKL. The CDR3 DNA follows: TGCGCCAGCAGCCAAGAAACCAATCGCTTTTATGGCTACACCTTC. This translates into CASSQETNRFYGYTF.

In its sample, this clonotype was seen a few times. This sequence joins TRBV5-1 and TRBJ2-5, with 10 bases identical to TRBD1. Germline V CDR1 and CDR2: SGHRS, YFSETQ. The CDR3 has 14 residues. The junction had 5 bases not matched to a gene; V was cut back by 4 bases and J by 5 bases. CDR3 bases: TGCGCCAGCAGCAGACAGGGGGCGCGGGAGACCCAGTACTTC. Its protein product is CASSRQGARETQYF.

The J gene is TRBJ1-2, the V gene TRBV6-2 or TRBV6-3; D gene uncertain. Germline CDR1 and CDR2: MNHEY and SVGEGT. Trimming took off 10 bases at V and 8 bases at J, with 17 bases between the two ends. The CDR3 loop spans 12 amino acids. The CDR3 protein is CATARTFGGYTF. The CDR3 DNA sequence: TGTGCCACCGCCAGGACCTTCGGAGGCTACACCTTC.

This clonotype was recorded a few times. The chain couples TRBV7-2 to TRBJ2-4; D unresolved. V gave up 3 bases and J gave up 0 bases, with 6 bases separating them. The CDR3 is 14 amino acids. Germline CDR1 is SGHTA and CDR2 is FQGNSA. Here the CDR3 reads CASSLSVAKNIQYF. CDR3 sequence (DNA): TGTGCCAGCAGCTTGTCAGTAGCCAAAAACATTCAGTACTTC.

The genes are TRBV3-1 and TRBJ2-5, with D perhaps matching TRBD1 or TRBD2 (5 bases each). This CDR3 region has 13 residues. Germline V gene lookup returns CDR1 LGHDT and CDR2 YNNKEL (reference sequence). The ends were cut back, 6 bases at V and 11 bases at J, with 19 bases in the middle. The DNA for the CDR3 is TGTGCCAGCAGTCACGGGACGAACAATGAGCAGTACTTC. This sequence encodes CASSHGTNNEQYF.

This clonotype was picked up a small number of times. The chain links TRBV4-3 to TRBJ1-4; D unclear. CDR3 length: 15 amino acids. Trimming stripped 0 bases from V and 10 bases from J, with 15 bases between. Germline values: CDR1 LGHNA, CDR2 YSLEER. CDR3 sequence reads: CASSQDRTGLGKLFF. CDR3 nucleotide sequence: TGCGCCAGCAGCCAAGATAGGACGGGTTTGGGAAAACTGTTTTTT.

This chain joins TRBV12-3 or TRBV12-4 and TRBJ2-3; D may be TRBD1 or TRBD2 (6 bases each). Deletions cut 2 bases from V and 14 bases from J, with 20 bases between. The CDR3 spans 14 residues. This CDR3 is CASSLKGGSLGGYF. The CDR3, as DNA: TGTGCCAGCAGTTTAAAAGGGGGTTCCCTGGGAGGGTATTTT.

This clonotype has just a few counts. This sequence joins TRBV27 and TRBJ2-4; D not resolved. The length of the CDR3 is 15 residues. CDR1 MNHEY and CDR2 SMNVEV come from the germline V gene (reference sequence). Deletions cut 5 bases from V and 0 bases from J, with 11 bases between. CDR3 nucleotides: TGTGCCAGCAGTCGCAACAGTGTAGCCAAAAACATTCAGTACTTC. Translating gives CASSRNSVAKNIQYF.

This clonotype has just a few counts. J is TRBJ2-7 and V is TRBV28; TRBD1 matches at 9 bases. Germline CDR1 reads MDHEN; CDR2 reads SYDVKM. The ends lost 2 bases at V and 4 bases at J; junction bases unmatched: 6. The CDR3 loop spans 15 amino acids. The CDR3 region is CASSLMTGGKYEQYF. The CDR3 DNA is TGTGCCAGCAGTTTAATGACAGGGGGTAAATACGAGCAGTACTTC.

About this clonotype: At one of its ends the junction is not consistent with the germline gene, which may arise from a read error. The J gene is TRBJ1-2, the V gene TRBV5-1; D is perhaps TRBD1 (5 bases). The V gene's germline CDR1 is SGHRS and CDR2 YFSETQ. The CDR3 totals 13 residues. The CDR3 DNA is TGCGCCGGCAGCGTAGACAGAGCCTATGGCTACACCTTC. Encoded protein: CAGSVDRAYGYTF.

This clonotype was observed a handful of times. CDR3 in DNA: TGTGCCAGCACCATCCTCGCCAGTAACTATGGCTACACCTTC. It translates to CASTILASNYGYTF. J is TRBJ1-2 and V is TRBV28, with D uncertain. Trimming took 7 bases from V and 1 from J, leaving 13 bases between them. CDR1 MDHEN and CDR2 SYDVKM come from the germline V gene. This CDR3 region has 14 residues.

The V and J genes are TRBV20-1 and TRBJ2-1; 7 bases map to TRBD1. Germline lookup yields CDR1 DFQATT and CDR2 SNEGSKA (reference sequence). The CDR3 spans 15 residues. V lost 4 bases, J lost 0 bases, and 6 bases stayed unmatched. The DNA of the CDR3 is TGCAGTGCTACCCAACAGGGGCTCTCCTACAATGAGCAGTTCTTC. This codes for CSATQQGLSYNEQFF.

This rearrangement joins TRBV5-1 to TRBJ2-5; no clear D gene. CDR1 is SGHRS, CDR2 YFSETQ, per germline. V lost 9 bases and J 0 bases, leaving 6 bases between the germline ends. This CDR3 contains 11 residues. This chain's CDR3 is CATTYQETQYF. CDR3 DNA: TGCGCCACCACCTACCAAGAGACCCAGTACTTC.

This clonotype came up a few times. V usage is TRBV9 and J usage is TRBJ2-3; D possibly corresponds to TRBD2 (7 bases). The V end lost 0 bases, the J end lost 4 bases, and 12 bases lay between the germline ends. This CDR3 has 15 amino acids. Germline V gene lookup returns CDR1 SGDLS and CDR2 YYNGEE. CDR3 in amino acids: CASSVEGGPPDTQYF. CDR3 nucleotides: TGTGCCAGCAGCGTAGAGGGGGGGCCCCCAGATACGCAGTATTTT.

In its sample, this clonotype was seen a few times. V and J are TRBV2 and TRBJ1-1; the D gene is possibly TRBD1 (5 bases). Germline V gene lookup returns CDR1 SNHLY and CDR2 FYNNEI. V lost 10 bases, J lost 1 base, and 13 bases lay in between. There are 13 residues in the CDR3. The CDR3 loop reads CAIRGGSNTEAFF. CDR3 nucleotide sequence: TGTGCCATCCGGGGGGGTTCGAACACTGAAGCTTTCTTT.

The chain has TRBV3-1 and TRBJ2-6, with 7 bases that match TRBD1. The CDR3 has 18 residues. Germline CDR1 is LGHDT and CDR2 is YNNKEL (reference sequence). Germline trimming cut 6 bases from V and 2 bases from J; bases unmatched to any gene: 13. This chain's CDR3 is CASRKGARNVAGANVLTF. The CDR3 nucleotides are TGTGCCAGCAGGAAGGGGGCTCGAAATGTGGCTGGGGCCAACGTCCTGACTTTC. Supplemented by reference TRBV3-1 and TRBJ2-6, the full variable domain reads DTAVSQTPKYLVTQMGNDKSIKCEQNLGHDTMYWYKQDSKKFLKIMFSYNNKELIINETVPNRFSPKSPDKAHLNLHINSLELGDSAVYFCASRKGARNVAGANVLTFGAGSRLTVL.

V is TRBV7-3 and J is TRBJ1-1; D remains unclear. V lost 4 bases to trimming and J lost 2 bases, with 8 bases between them. The CDR3 length is 13 residues. Germline CDR1 is SGHTA and CDR2 is FQGTGA. CDR3 in amino acids: CASSWVVNTEAFF. CDR3 sequence (DNA): TGTGCCAGCAGCTGGGTGGTTAACACTGAAGCTTTCTTT.

The chain recombines TRBV7-9 with TRBJ2-5; no definite D call. The CDR3 totals 14 residues. The V end was cut by 5 bases, the J end by 2 bases, with 12 bases between. Germline V gene sequence: CDR1 SEHNR, CDR2 FQNEAQ (reference sequence). In nucleotides, the CDR3 is TGTGCCAGCAGCCACCTGATCAGGCAAGAGACCCAGTACTTC. It is translated as CASSHLIRQETQYF.

A word on this clonotype: At one boundary the junction diverges from the germline segment, which might be a read error. This chain joins TRBV11-2 and TRBJ2-1; 11 bases match TRBD2. CDR1 is SGHAT, CDR2 FQNNGV, per germline. The CDR3 length is 15 residues. The CDR3 region is CASSSFSGRADEQFF. CDR3 coding DNA: TGTGCTAGCAGTTCTTTTAGCGGGAGGGCGGATGAGCAGTTCTTC.

This clonotype was seen more than once but under ten times. This chain uses TRBV5-1 with TRBJ1-2; D unclear. The length of the CDR3 is 14 residues. From germline, CDR1 is SGHRS and CDR2 YFSETQ. Trimming cost V 4 bases and J 0 bases, with 10 bases left between them. CDR3 protein: CASSVDTANYGYTF. The CDR3 DNA reads TGCGCCAGCAGCGTGGATACAGCTAACTATGGCTACACCTTC. Full variable domain (missing parts from reference TRBV5-1 and TRBJ1-2): KAGVTQTPRYLIKTRGQQVTLSCSPISGHRSVSWYQQTPGQGLQFLFEYFSETQRNKGNFPGRFSGRQFSNSRSEMNVSTLELGDSALYLCASSVDTANYGYTFGSGTRLTVV.

The rearrangement joins TRBV6-6 to TRBJ1-1; maybe TRBD1 (5 bases). Germline V gene data show CDR1 as MNHNY and CDR2 as SVGAGI (reference sequence). The CDR3 loop spans 15 amino acids. Trimming shortened V by 5 bases and J by 3 bases, and 16 bases separated the two germline ends. This CDR3 reads CASSPPGPRHTEAFF. Here the CDR3 DNA reads TGTGCCAGCAGTCCACCGGGGCCAAGGCACACTGAAGCTTTCTTT.

The J gene is TRBJ1-6, the V gene TRBV28, with TRBD1 identical over 8 bases. The CDR3 totals 15 residues. With V trimmed by 6 bases and J by 7 bases, 8 bases remained unmatched. Germline assignment: CDR1 MDHEN and CDR2 SYDVKM. The CDR3 spells CASRRRQGPNSPLHF. The CDR3 coding sequence is TGTGCCAGCAGACGCCGACAGGGGCCGAATTCACCCCTCCACTTT. The variable domain in full, with the rest retrieved from reference TRBV28 and TRBJ1-6, is DVKVTQSSRYLVKRTGEKVFLECVQDMDHENMFWYRQDPGLGLRLIYFSYDVKMKEKGDIPEGYSVSREKKERFSLILESASTNQTSMYLCASRRRQGPNSPLHFGNGTRLTVT.

The chain recombines TRBV6-6 with TRBJ1-4; maybe TRBD1 (6 bases). This CDR3 contains 13 residues. Germline V CDR1 and CDR2: MNHNY, SVGAGI (reference sequence). Trimming shortened V by 6 bases and J by 8 bases, and 13 bases separated the two germline ends. CDR3 protein: CASSRSGDEKLFF. CDR3 sequence (DNA): TGTGCCAGCAGCAGGTCAGGGGACGAAAAACTGTTTTTT.